The clone carrying this TCR beta chain was counted a single time. These data originate in a study of T cell repertoires in cytomegalovirus infection. This CDR3 contains 17 residues. CDR1 and CDR2 (germline): SGHDN, FVKESK. V gave up 2 bases and J gave up 6 bases, with 22 bases separating them. Via MiXCR, TCRdb re-called the reads, giving one row per CDR3 protein. The repertoire holds under 600,000 distinct CDR3 sequences, with about 17% as singletons. The rearrangement uses TRBV14 and TRBJ1-2; no definite D call. The sequenced material came from CD8+ T cells from PBMCs. This receptor was obtained from a human donor in good health (CMV status not recorded). Some clones in this sample may be carry-over from other donors' samples. CDR3 in DNA: TGTGCCAGCAGCCAACTTGCAACGGGAGGCTGGCTGGATGGCTACACCTTC. Translating it yields CASSQLATGGWLDGYTF.